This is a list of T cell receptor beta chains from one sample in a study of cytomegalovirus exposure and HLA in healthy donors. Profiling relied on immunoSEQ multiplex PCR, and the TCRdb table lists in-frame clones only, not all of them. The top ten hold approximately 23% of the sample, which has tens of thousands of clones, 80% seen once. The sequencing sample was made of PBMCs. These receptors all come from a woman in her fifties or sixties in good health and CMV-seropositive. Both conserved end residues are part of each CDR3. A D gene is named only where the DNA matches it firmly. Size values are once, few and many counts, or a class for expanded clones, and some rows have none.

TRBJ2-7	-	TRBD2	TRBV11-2	CTSSDHGGRGSSYEQYF	TGTACCAGCAGCGACCATGGAGGGAGGGGTAGCTCCTACGAGCAGTACTTC
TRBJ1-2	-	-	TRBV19	CASSDYSYGYTF	TGTGCCAGTAGTGACTACAGCTATGGCTACACCTTC
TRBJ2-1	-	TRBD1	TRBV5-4	CASSHRGTGGGEQFF	TGTGCCAGCAGTCACAGAGGGACAGGAGGGGGTGAGCAGTTCTTC
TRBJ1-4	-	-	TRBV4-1	CASSQGWARGGATNEKLFF	TGCGCCAGCAGCCAAGGTTGGGCGAGGGGGGGTGCAACTAATGAAAAACTGTTTTTT
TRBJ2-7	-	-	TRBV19	CASSPLTGPSYEQYF	TGTGCCAGTAGTCCTCTCACAGGCCCTTCCTACGAGCAGTACTTC
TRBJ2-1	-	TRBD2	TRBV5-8	CASSLPGLAGPDSYNEQFF	TGTGCCAGCAGCTTACCGGGACTAGCGGGTCCGGACTCCTACAATGAGCAGTTCTTC
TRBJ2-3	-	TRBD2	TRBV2	CASSGGLAGADTQYF	TGTGCCAGCAGTGGGGGGCTAGCGGGAGCGGATACGCAGTATTTT
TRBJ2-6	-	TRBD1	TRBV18	CASSPTGVGANVLTF	TGTGCCAGCTCACCGACAGGGGTCGGGGCCAACGTCCTGACTTTC
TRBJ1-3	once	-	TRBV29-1	CSVGTTGNTIYF	TGCAGCGTAGGGACAACCGGAAACACCATATATTTT
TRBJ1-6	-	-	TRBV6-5	CASSYSISVSPLHF	TGTGCCAGCAGTTACTCGATCAGCGTTTCACCCCTCCACTTT
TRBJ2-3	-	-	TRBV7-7	CASSPGTLDTQYF	TGTGCTAGCAGCCCCGGGACTTTGGATACGCAGTATTTT
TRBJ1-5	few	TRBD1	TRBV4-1	CASSQGTGGTSNQPQHF	TGCGCCAGCAGCCAGGGGACAGGGGGGACGAGCAATCAGCCCCAGCATTTT
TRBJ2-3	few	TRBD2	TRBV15	CATSMIAGASGADTQYF	TGTGCCACCAGCATGATAGCGGGAGCGTCTGGTGCAGATACGCAGTATTTT
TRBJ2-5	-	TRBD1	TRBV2	CASRTGAYQETQYF	TGTGCCAGCAGGACAGGGGCGTACCAAGAGACCCAGTACTTC
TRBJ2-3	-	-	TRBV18	CASSPFVTDTQYF	TGTGCCAGCTCACCCTTTGTTACAGATACGCAGTATTTT
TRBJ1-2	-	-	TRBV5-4	CASSPGGFGDYGYTF	TGTGCCAGCAGCCCTGGGGGCTTCGGCGACTATGGCTACACCTTC
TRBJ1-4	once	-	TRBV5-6	CASNQLTGYSNEKLFF	TGTGCCAGCAATCAACTTACAGGGTACTCTAATGAAAAACTGTTTTTT
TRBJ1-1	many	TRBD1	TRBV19	CASSPEQGNMNTEAFF	TGTGCCAGTAGTCCCGAACAGGGGAACATGAACACTGAAGCTTTCTTT
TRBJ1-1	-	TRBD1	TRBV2	CASSERQGPNTEAFF	TGTGCCAGCAGTGAACGACAGGGGCCTAACACTGAAGCTTTCTTT
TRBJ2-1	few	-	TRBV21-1	CASSKEEQSGGYNEQFF	TGTGCCAGCAGCAAAGAGGAACAGAGCGGGGGCTACAATGAGCAGTTCTTC
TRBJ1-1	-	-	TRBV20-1	CPTSLNTEAFF	TGCCCCACTTCCTTGAACACTGAAGCTTTCTTT
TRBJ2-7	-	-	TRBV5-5	CASSDNRRSYEQYF	TGTGCCAGCAGCGATAACAGGAGATCCTACGAGCAGTACTTC
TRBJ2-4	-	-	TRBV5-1	CASSLVRGGDIQYF	TGCGCCAGCAGCTTGGTCCGGGGTGGGGACATTCAGTACTTC
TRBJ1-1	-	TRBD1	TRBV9	CASSVGGTGGTEAFF	TGTGCCAGCAGCGTAGGTGGGACAGGGGGCACTGAAGCTTTCTTT
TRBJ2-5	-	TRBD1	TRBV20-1	CSAGTEAQYF	TGCAGTGCAGGGACAGAGGCCCAGTACTTC
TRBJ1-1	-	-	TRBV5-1	CASSPAGRREAFF	TGCGCCAGCAGTCCTGCTGGGCGGAGGGAAGCTTTCTTT
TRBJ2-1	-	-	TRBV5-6	CASSARPSSHEQFF	TGTGCCAGCAGCGCCCGTCCTAGCTCCCATGAGCAGTTCTTC
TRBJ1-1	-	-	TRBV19	CASSKGQPNTEAFF	TGTGCCAGTAGTAAAGGACAGCCGAACACTGAAGCTTTCTTT
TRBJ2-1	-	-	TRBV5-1	CASSKLFDEQFF	TGCGCCAGCAGCAAACTATTCGATGAGCAGTTCTTC
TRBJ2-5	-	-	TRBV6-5	CASTGDQETQYF	TGTGCCAGCACGGGAGACCAAGAGACCCAGTACTTC
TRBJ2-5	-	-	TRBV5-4	CASSDPPSALGETQYF	TGTGCCAGCAGCGACCCCCCTAGCGCGCTAGGGGAGACCCAGTACTTC
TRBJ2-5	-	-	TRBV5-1	CASSKSGTPQETQYF	TGCGCCAGCAGCAAATCCGGGACACCCCAAGAGACCCAGTACTTC
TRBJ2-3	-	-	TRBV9	CASSVGPGRVVGTDTQYF	TGTGCCAGCAGCGTAGGGCCCGGCAGGGTGGTAGGCACAGATACGCAGTATTTT
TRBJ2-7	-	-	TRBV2	CASSEGALSSYEQCF	TGTGCCAGCAGTGAAGGGGCCCTAAGCTCCTACGAGCAGTGCTTC
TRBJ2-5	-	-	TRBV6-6	CASSPYREETQYF	TGTGCCAGCAGTCCGTACAGGGAGGAGACCCAGTACTTC
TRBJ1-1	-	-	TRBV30	CAWSVLVGSGEAFF	TGTGCCTGGAGTGTACTAGTCGGGTCGGGTGAAGCTTTCTTT
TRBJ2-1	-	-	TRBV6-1	CASSVVGVSYEQFF	TGTGCCAGCAGTGTGGTCGGGGTGTCATATGAGCAGTTCTTC
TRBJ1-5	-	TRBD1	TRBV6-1	CASSPDRAGNQPQHF	TGTGCCAGCAGTCCGGACAGGGCCGGCAATCAGCCCCAGCATTTT
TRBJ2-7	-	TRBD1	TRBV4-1	CASSQEVGQGYEQYF	TGCGCCAGCAGCCAAGAAGTGGGACAGGGCTACGAGCAGTACTTC
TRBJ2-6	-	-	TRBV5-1	CASSFGVSGANVLTF	TGCGCCAGCAGCTTCGGGGTCTCTGGGGCCAACGTCCTGACTTTC